Presented here are 11 T cell receptor beta chains from one specimen sequenced in a study of blood T cell repertoires in COVID-19. Data came from immunoSEQ multiplex PCR; TCRdb stores just in-frame clones and leaves some out. Of approximately 280,000 clones listed, around 91% are singletons. The sequencing sample was made of PBMCs or T cells enriched from blood (not recorded which). All receptors derive from a woman between 18 and 29 years old with acute COVID-19.

The chain is built from TRBV7-8 and TRBJ1-1; 7 bases are a match to TRBD1. The CDR3 has 16 residues. Per the germline V gene, CDR1 is SGHVS and CDR2 is FQNEAQ. V was pared by 4 bases and J by 1 base, with 9 bases of the junction left unmatched. This CDR3 is CASSSNSRQGNTEAFF. The CDR3 nucleotides are TGTGCCAGCAGCTCAAACAGCAGACAGGGGAACACTGAAGCTTTCTTT.

The genes are TRBV5-1 and TRBJ2-2, with 8 bases lining up with TRBD2. The CDR3 has 15 amino acids. CDR1 is SGHRS and CDR2 is YFSETQ in the germline V gene. V was clipped by 4 bases and J by 4 bases; unmatched bases: 6. The DNA of the CDR3 is TGCGCCAGCAGCGTCCTGACTAGCGTCACCGGGGAGCTGTTTTTT. Translation: CASSVLTSVTGELFF.

The V call is TRBV10-2, the J call TRBJ1-6; the D gene is possibly TRBD1 (5 bases). The V and J ends lost 0 bases and 2 bases respectively, with 8 bases between them. Per germline, CDR1 WSHSY and CDR2 SAAADI. The CDR3 is made up of 16 amino acids. CDR3 sequence: CASSESTEAYNSPLHF. CDR3 nucleotides: TGCGCCAGCAGTGAGTCGACAGAAGCCTATAATTCACCCCTCCACTTT.

The chain couples TRBV5-4 to TRBJ1-6; D unresolved. The germline V and J ends were trimmed by 4 bases and 9 bases, with 11 bases remaining between them. Germline CDR1 reads SGHNT; CDR2 reads YYREEE (reference sequence). The CDR3 has 13 amino acids. The CDR3 loop is CASSPGSGSPLHF. CDR3 bases: TGTGCCAGCAGCCCCGGATCAGGTTCACCCCTCCACTTT.

V usage is TRBV7-8 and J usage is TRBJ1-5; D is uncertain. V was trimmed by 6 bases and J by 4 bases, leaving 7 bases between them. Germline CDR1 is SGHVS and CDR2 is FQNEAQ. This CDR3 has 12 amino acids. Here the CDR3 DNA reads TGTGCCAGCAGGACGGGAAATCAGCCCCAGCATTTT. This sequence encodes CASRTGNQPQHF.

The rearrangement uses TRBV6-2 or TRBV6-3 and TRBJ2-1; 8 bases fit TRBD2. The CDR3 consists of 18 residues. Trimming cost V 1 base and J 5 bases; bases outside gene matches: 13. Germline loops: CDR1 MNHEY, CDR2 SVGEGT. CDR3 in amino acids: CASSYFDLIAGRNNEQFF. The DNA of the CDR3 is TGTGCCAGCAGTTACTTCGATCTGATAGCGGGACGAAACAATGAGCAGTTCTTC.

The chain employs TRBV2 and TRBJ2-4; 10 bases match TRBD2. Trimming took 6 bases from V and 8 from J; bases not matched to a gene: 10. This CDR3 contains 15 residues. CDR1 SNHLY and CDR2 FYNNEI come from the germline V gene. This CDR3 is CASRGSGRVGDIQYF. The CDR3 DNA follows: TGTGCCAGCAGGGGGAGCGGGAGGGTCGGAGACATTCAGTACTTC.

The chain carries TRBV14 and TRBJ2-4; 7 bases line up with TRBD2. CDR1 and CDR2 from the germline V gene are SGHDN and FVKESK. This CDR3 region has 17 residues. After removal of 0 bases from V and 2 bases from J, the junction contained 7 bases not matched to a gene. CDR3 sequence: CASSQDGLADSKNIQYF. The CDR3 region has the DNA TGTGCCAGCAGCCAAGATGGGCTAGCGGACTCCAAAAACATTCAGTACTTC.

In its sample, this clone was seen once. The chain recombines TRBV7-2 with TRBJ2-2, with 11 bases that match TRBD2. V dropped 1 base and J dropped 6; count of bases not matched to a gene: 1. CDR1 SGHTA and CDR2 FQGNSA come from the germline V gene. This CDR3 contains 15 residues. The CDR3: CASSLVAGGAGELFF. The CDR3 DNA sequence: TGTGCCAGCAGCTTAGTAGCGGGAGGGGCCGGGGAGCTGTTTTTT.

The rearrangement uses TRBV28 and TRBJ1-5; D ambiguous. The CDR3 loop spans 16 amino acids. The ends were cut back, 3 bases at V and 0 bases at J, with 12 bases in the middle. Germline lookup yields CDR1 MDHEN and CDR2 SYDVKM. In nucleotides, the CDR3 is TGTGCCAGCAGTTTCGTTCGCCAGTATAGCAATCAGCCCCAGCATTTT. Its protein product is CASSFVRQYSNQPQHF.

This chain connects TRBV3-1 (or the pseudogene TRBV3-2) to TRBJ1-1, with unresolved D. This CDR3 has 15 amino acids. The V gene's germline CDR1 is LGHDT and CDR2 YNNKEL (reference sequence). Trimming took 0 bases from V and 3 from J, leaving 11 bases between them. For the CDR3, the DNA is TGTGCCAGCAGCCAAGATCCCAGGAGGCACACTGAAGCTTTCTTT. It specifies CASSQDPRRHTEAFF.